This T cell receptor beta chain was sequenced during a study of T cell therapy after organ transplantation. Study-wide background: Up to 6 doses were given at 2-week intervals.

Concerning this clone: The target antigen is unknown.

Notes on the study in general: Pretherapy CD8 clonality inversely correlated with its fold change after therapy. Poor CD8+ T cell yield may explain few expansions in nonresponders. Confounding by concurrent antirejection or antiviral medications was not assessed.

This CDR3 region has 11 residues. CDR1 LNHDA and CDR2 SQIVND come from the germline V gene (reference sequence). The V and J ends lost 1 base and 7 bases respectively, with 4 bases between them. The data were produced by immunoSEQ multiplex PCR, yet TCRdb's version contains in-frame clones alone and is incomplete. Among over 1,500 clones listed, approximately 78% were seen once. Specimen: CD8+ T cells from blood, collected before autologous CMV-specific T cell therapy. The source of this sequence is a human patient who had received a solid organ transplant and had CMV disease. This rearrangement joins TRBV19 to TRBJ1-2; D is unresolved. CDR3 bases: TGTGCCAGTAGTATAGGAGGTGGCTACACCTTC. This codes for CASSIGGGYTF. The full variable domain, completed using reference TRBV19 and TRBJ1-2, is DGGITQSPKYLFRKEGQNVTLSCEQNLNHDAMYWYRQDPGQGLRLIYYSQIVNDFQKGDIAEGYSVSREKKESFPLTVTSAQKNPTAFYLCASSIGGGYTFGSGTRLTVV.